The present T cell receptor (beta chain) was sequenced within a study of T-cell memory formation after mild COVID-19. Using its own MiXCR run on the 5' RACE reads, TCRdb lists one record per CDR3 protein. The data contain about 400,000 distinct CDR3 sequences, 23% of them singletons. Germline lookup yields CDR1 SGHDN and CDR2 FVKESK. Trimming removed 3 bases at V and 6 bases at J, with 14 bases between. CDR3 length equals 15 residues. The chain combines TRBV14 with TRBJ2-2; D not resolved. The receptor was derived from an adult woman who had mild COVID-19 (a few samples of this study predate the infection). Cell type and time point are not known. Source material: PBMCs or a T cell subset sorted from them (not recorded which). CDR3 DNA sequence: TGTGCCAGCAGCCATCTTATCGGGTCCCCCGGGGAGCTGTTTTTT. This codes for CASSHLIGSPGELFF.